This is a list of T cell receptor beta chains from one sample in a study of PD-L1 blockade in urothelial cancer. Profiling relied on immunoSEQ multiplex PCR, and the TCRdb table lists in-frame clones only, not all of them. The repertoire holds some 50,000 clones, with around 82% as singletons. The specimen comprised PBMCs, sampled around atezolizumab (anti-PD-L1) treatment. These TCRs come from a man in his fifties with urothelial cancer. Each CDR3 is given with its conserved first and last residue. The order of the fields is V gene, J gene, CDR3 protein.

TRBV5-8,TRBJ1-2,CASSLLLSHYGYTF
TRBV7-9,TRBJ2-3,CASSLGTSGGTDTQYF
TRBV6-4,TRBJ2-1,CASSDNPGLAGSEQFF
TRBV28,TRBJ1-1,CASSFPGQGMIGTEAFF
TRBV7-2,TRBJ1-1,CASKSPGGEAFF
TRBV5-1,TRBJ2-1,CASSLRGTASGGEQFF
TRBV19,TRBJ1-6,CASSSDRPWSPLHF
TRBV5-4,TRBJ2-3,CASTVAGGMSDTQYF
TRBV4-2,TRBJ2-5,CASSQEGQGGETQYF
TRBV19,TRBJ2-3,CASTLQPLAGGNTDTQYF
TRBV10-2,TRBJ2-7,CATHLGLAGPYEQYF
TRBV28,TRBJ2-3,CASSPGGTDTQYF
TRBV12-5,TRBJ1-5,CASGLASGQPQHF